The rows below give T cell receptor beta chains drawn from one sample of a study of T cell responses to AZD1222 COVID-19 vaccine. This table comes from immunoSEQ multiplex PCR, and its TCRdb copy is limited to in-frame clones, with some not included. The top ten clones hold around 5.1% of a sample with 120,000 to 150,000 clones, approximately 94% of them seen once. The source material was peripheral blood, sampled on day 0 of AZD1222 vaccination. The receptor source for this set is an adult in good health. Both conserved end residues are part of each CDR3. The order of the fields is clone size, D gene, V gene, J gene, CDR3 protein, CDR3 DNA. A D gene is named only where the DNA matches it firmly. Not every row has a clone size; where given, it reads once, few, many or a size class.

clone size: few
D gene: NA
V gene: TRBV6-2/TRBV6-3
J gene: TRBJ2-7
CDR3 protein: CASSRDRGYEQYF
CDR3 DNA: TGTGCCAGCAGCCGGGACCGCGGCTACGAGCAGTACTTC

clone size: NA
D gene: NA
V gene: TRBV9
J gene: TRBJ1-3
CDR3 protein: CASSVGISGNTIYF
CDR3 DNA: TGTGCCAGCAGCGTAGGAATTTCTGGAAACACCATATATTTT

clone size: NA
D gene: NA
V gene: TRBV24-1
J gene: TRBJ2-7
CDR3 protein: CATRGGGYEQYF
CDR3 DNA: TGTGCCACCAGGGGTGGAGGCTACGAGCAGTACTTC

clone size: NA
D gene: TRBD1
V gene: TRBV18
J gene: TRBJ2-2
CDR3 protein: CASSPIPDREMFF
CDR3 DNA: TGTGCCAGCTCACCAATACCCGACAGGGAGATGTTTTTT

clone size: once
D gene: TRBD1
V gene: TRBV14
J gene: TRBJ2-5
CDR3 protein: CASSLRQGVGETQYF
CDR3 DNA: TGTGCCAGCAGCCTAAGGCAGGGGGTCGGCGAGACCCAGTACTTC

clone size: few
D gene: NA
V gene: TRBV2
J gene: TRBJ1-2
CDR3 protein: CASKGTYGYTF
CDR3 DNA: TGTGCCAGCAAGGGCACCTATGGCTACACCTTC

clone size: NA
D gene: TRBD2
V gene: TRBV9
J gene: TRBJ2-3
CDR3 protein: CASSVAPAGGPGTDTQYF
CDR3 DNA: TGTGCCAGCAGCGTAGCCCCAGCGGGGGGGCCAGGCACAGATACGCAGTATTTT

clone size: NA
D gene: TRBD1
V gene: TRBV29-1
J gene: TRBJ1-2
CDR3 protein: CSSRTGEVYTF
CDR3 DNA: TGCAGCTCCCGTACAGGGGAAGTCTACACCTTC

clone size: NA
D gene: NA
V gene: TRBV29-1
J gene: TRBJ2-7
CDR3 protein: CSVGDLTYEQYF
CDR3 DNA: TGCAGCGTTGGGGACTTGACCTACGAGCAGTACTTC

clone size: NA
D gene: NA
V gene: TRBV19
J gene: TRBJ1-5
CDR3 protein: CASSIRGPGNQPQHF
CDR3 DNA: TGTGCCAGTAGTATCAGAGGACCTGGGAATCAGCCCCAGCATTTT

clone size: NA
D gene: NA
V gene: TRBV5-1
J gene: TRBJ2-2
CDR3 protein: CASSLSGASNTGELFF
CDR3 DNA: TGCGCCAGCAGCTTGTCGGGGGCTTCGAACACCGGGGAGCTGTTTTTT

clone size: NA
D gene: TRBD2
V gene: TRBV9
J gene: TRBJ2-3
CDR3 protein: CASSSAGVGTDTQYF
CDR3 DNA: TGTGCCAGCAGCTCAGCGGGAGTGGGGACAGATACGCAGTATTTT

clone size: NA
D gene: NA
V gene: TRBV12-3/TRBV12-4
J gene: TRBJ1-3
CDR3 protein: CASSFYGNTIYF
CDR3 DNA: TGTGCCAGCAGTTTTTACGGCAACACCATATATTTT

clone size: NA
D gene: NA
V gene: TRBV4-1
J gene: TRBJ1-3
CDR3 protein: CASSLPDGLRNTIYF
CDR3 DNA: TGCGCCAGCAGCCTGCCGGACGGTCTTAGAAACACCATATATTTT

clone size: NA
D gene: NA
V gene: TRBV3-1/TRBV3-2
J gene: TRBJ1-2
CDR3 protein: CASSQGTANYGYTF
CDR3 DNA: TGTGCCAGCAGCCAAGGGACGGCTAACTATGGCTACACCTTC

clone size: few
D gene: TRBD1
V gene: TRBV18
J gene: TRBJ2-2
CDR3 protein: CASSPTGGGTGELFF
CDR3 DNA: TGTGCCAGCTCACCTACAGGGGGTGGCACCGGGGAGCTGTTTTTT

clone size: once
D gene: NA
V gene: TRBV6-6
J gene: TRBJ2-2
CDR3 protein: CASSSQDLMTGELFF
CDR3 DNA: TGTGCCAGCAGTTCACAGGACCTGATGACCGGGGAGCTGTTTTTT

clone size: NA
D gene: TRBD1
V gene: TRBV18
J gene: TRBJ2-1
CDR3 protein: CASSPLTGGGFNEQFF
CDR3 DNA: TGTGCCAGCTCACCCCTAACAGGGGGCGGGTTCAATGAGCAGTTCTTC

clone size: NA
D gene: TRBD1
V gene: TRBV7-2
J gene: TRBJ2-6
CDR3 protein: CASSLGQGPGANVLTF
CDR3 DNA: TGTGCCAGCAGCCTCGGACAGGGGCCCGGGGCCAACGTCCTGACTTTC

clone size: NA
D gene: NA
V gene: TRBV9
J gene: TRBJ2-1
CDR3 protein: CASSVWGAYNEQFF
CDR3 DNA: TGTGCCAGCAGCGTATGGGGGGCATACAATGAGCAGTTCTTC

clone size: NA
D gene: NA
V gene: TRBV7-9
J gene: TRBJ2-3
CDR3 protein: CASSPIGGSRADTQYF
CDR3 DNA: TGTGCCAGCAGCCCAATAGGGGGGTCTAGGGCAGATACGCAGTATTTT

clone size: NA
D gene: NA
V gene: TRBV29-1
J gene: TRBJ1-5
CDR3 protein: CSPPSGERSVQPQHF
CDR3 DNA: TGCAGCCCCCCTTCAGGGGAGAGGAGTGTTCAGCCCCAGCATTTT

clone size: few
D gene: NA
V gene: TRBV18
J gene: TRBJ1-1
CDR3 protein: CASSPGRLDTEAFF
CDR3 DNA: TGTGCCAGCTCACCCGGTCGGCTGGACACTGAAGCTTTCTTT

clone size: NA
D gene: TRBD1
V gene: TRBV5-1
J gene: TRBJ2-3
CDR3 protein: CASEKTGSTDTQYF
CDR3 DNA: TGCGCCAGCGAGAAGACAGGGTCCACAGATACGCAGTATTTT

clone size: NA
D gene: TRBD2
V gene: TRBV7-2
J gene: TRBJ2-7
CDR3 protein: CASSRGLAGESYEQYF
CDR3 DNA: TGTGCCAGCAGCCGGGGACTAGCGGGAGAGTCCTACGAGCAGTACTTC

clone size: NA
D gene: NA
V gene: TRBV27
J gene: TRBJ2-3
CDR3 protein: CASSFTAGRTTDTQYF
CDR3 DNA: TGTGCCAGCAGTTTTACGGCGGGGAGGACCACAGATACGCAGTATTTT

clone size: NA
D gene: NA
V gene: TRBV2
J gene: TRBJ2-5
CDR3 protein: CASSPGRAQETQYF
CDR3 DNA: TGTGCCAGCAGTCCGGGGCGTGCCCAAGAGACCCAGTACTTC

clone size: NA
D gene: NA
V gene: TRBV19
J gene: TRBJ2-5
CDR3 protein: CASTEGGQETQYF
CDR3 DNA: TGTGCCAGTACAGAAGGGGGACAAGAGACCCAGTACTTC